This TCR beta chain was obtained from a study of blood T cell repertoires in COVID-19. Study overall: Acute and convalescent COVID-19 samples came from the United States, Italy and Spain.

Here immunoSEQ multiplex PCR was the method, and the copy in TCRdb shows in-frame clones only, minus some. The sample contains around 260,000 clones, approximately 85% of which appear only once. The CDR3 totals 14 residues. Trimming took 3 bases from V and 7 from J, leaving 10 bases between them. The germline CDR1 and CDR2 sequences are MDHEN and SYDVKM. The clonotype comes from a human donor in a cohort sampled during active COVID-19. The genes are TRBV28 and TRBJ1-6; D call uncertain. The sequenced sample consisted of peripheral blood. CDR3 in amino acids: CASSFAGWNSPLHF. The CDR3 DNA reads TGTGCCAGCAGTTTTGCGGGGTGGAATTCACCCCTCCACTTT.